The T cell receptor beta chain under discussion was sequenced for a study of radiation and T cells in renal cell carcinoma. TCRdb keeps only in-frame clones here, not all; method: immunoSEQ multiplex PCR. The sample carries around 180,000 clones, around 89% recorded once. Time point of the sample: blood 4 weeks post-SBRT, at nephrectomy. Treatment given: 15 Gy SBRT to primary tumor, nephrectomy 4 weeks later. Nephrectomy followed 15 Gy stereotactic body radiation by 4 weeks. Unmatched junction bases numbered 7, after V lost 1 base and J lost 7 bases. The CDR3 contains 15 residues. CDR1 and CDR2 (germline): SGHNT, YYREEE (reference sequence).

This chain connects TRBV5-4 to TRBJ2-1; 8 bases align to TRBD2. The TCR originated in a woman in her forties or fifties with renal cell carcinoma. The material sequenced was blood, taken from a patient whose treatment included radiotherapy and nephrectomy. CDR3 amino acids: CASSLKTGGLNEQFF. As DNA, the CDR3 is TGTGCCAGCAGCTTGAAAACGGGGGGGCTGAATGAGCAGTTCTTC.